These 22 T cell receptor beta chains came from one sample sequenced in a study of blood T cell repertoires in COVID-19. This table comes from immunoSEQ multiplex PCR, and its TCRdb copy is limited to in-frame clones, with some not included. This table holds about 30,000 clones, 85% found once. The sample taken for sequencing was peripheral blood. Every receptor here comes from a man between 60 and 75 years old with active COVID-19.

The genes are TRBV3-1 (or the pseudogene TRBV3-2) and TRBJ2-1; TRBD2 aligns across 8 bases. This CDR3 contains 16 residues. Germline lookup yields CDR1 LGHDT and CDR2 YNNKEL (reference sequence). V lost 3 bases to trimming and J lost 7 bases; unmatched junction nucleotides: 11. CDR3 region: CASSHTVSGRFNEQFF. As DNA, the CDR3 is TGTGCCAGCAGCCATACAGTGAGCGGGAGATTTAATGAGCAGTTCTTC.

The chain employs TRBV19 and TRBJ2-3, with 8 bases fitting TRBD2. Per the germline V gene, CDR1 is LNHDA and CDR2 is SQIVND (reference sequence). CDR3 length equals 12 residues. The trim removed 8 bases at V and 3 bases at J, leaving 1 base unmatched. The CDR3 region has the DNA TGTGCCAGTTTAGCGGGAACAGATACGCAGTATTTT. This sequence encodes CASLAGTDTQYF.

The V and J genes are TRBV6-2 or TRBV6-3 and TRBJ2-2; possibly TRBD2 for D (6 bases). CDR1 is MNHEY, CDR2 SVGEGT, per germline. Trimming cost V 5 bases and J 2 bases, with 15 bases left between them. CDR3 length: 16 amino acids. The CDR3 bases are TGTGCCAGCAGTCGATTTGCGGGACGAAACACCGGGGAGCTGTTTTTT. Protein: CASSRFAGRNTGELFF.

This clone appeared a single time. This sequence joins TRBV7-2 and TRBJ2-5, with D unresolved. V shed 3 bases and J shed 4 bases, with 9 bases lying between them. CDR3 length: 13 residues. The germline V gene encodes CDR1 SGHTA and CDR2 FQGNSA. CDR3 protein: CASSLSSVETQYF. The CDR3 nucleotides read TGTGCCAGCAGCTTGTCCTCGGTAGAGACCCAGTACTTC.

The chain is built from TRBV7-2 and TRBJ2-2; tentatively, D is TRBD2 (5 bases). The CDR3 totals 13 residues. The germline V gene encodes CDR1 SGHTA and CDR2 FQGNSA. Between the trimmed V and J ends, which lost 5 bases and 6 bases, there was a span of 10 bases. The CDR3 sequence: CASSRGIPGELFF. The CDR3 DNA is TGTGCCAGCAGCCGAGGGATCCCCGGGGAGCTGTTTTTT.

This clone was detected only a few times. The CDR3 region has the DNA TGTGCCAGCAGCTTAGTATTAGCGGTCTCCTACGAGCAGTACTTC. Translating it yields CASSLVLAVSYEQYF. This chain joins TRBV7-2 and TRBJ2-7, with D possibly matching TRBD2 (6 bases). Trimming stripped 1 base from V and 0 bases from J, with 10 bases between. CDR3 length: 15 amino acids. CDR1 SGHTA and CDR2 FQGNSA come from the germline V gene.

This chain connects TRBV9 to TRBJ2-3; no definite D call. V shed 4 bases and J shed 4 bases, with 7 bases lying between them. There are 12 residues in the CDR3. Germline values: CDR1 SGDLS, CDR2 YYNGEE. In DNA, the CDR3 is TGTGCCAGCAGCTATAGTGCAGATACGCAGTATTTT. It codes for CASSYSADTQYF.

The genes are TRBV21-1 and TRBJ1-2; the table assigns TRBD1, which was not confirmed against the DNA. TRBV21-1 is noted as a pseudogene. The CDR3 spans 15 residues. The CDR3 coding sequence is TGTGCCAGCAGCAATAGGTCAGGGCCTAACTATGGCTACACCTTC. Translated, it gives CASSNRSGPNYGYTF.

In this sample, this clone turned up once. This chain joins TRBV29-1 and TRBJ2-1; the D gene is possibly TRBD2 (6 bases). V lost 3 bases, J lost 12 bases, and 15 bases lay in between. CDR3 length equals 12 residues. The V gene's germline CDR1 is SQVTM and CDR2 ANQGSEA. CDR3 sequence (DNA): TGCAGCGTTGAGTATTCGGGAGAGGCGCAGTTCTTC. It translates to CSVEYSGEAQFF.

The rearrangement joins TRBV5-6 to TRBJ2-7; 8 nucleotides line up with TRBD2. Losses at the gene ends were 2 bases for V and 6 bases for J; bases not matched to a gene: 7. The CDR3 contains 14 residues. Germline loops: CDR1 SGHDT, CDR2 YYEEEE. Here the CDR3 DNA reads TGTGCCAGCAGCTTAGTTAGCGGGACGGGCGAGCAGTACTTC. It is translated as CASSLVSGTGEQYF. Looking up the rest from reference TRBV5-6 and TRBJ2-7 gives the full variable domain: DAGVTQSPTHLIKTRGQQVTLRCSPKSGHDTVSWYQQALGQGPQFIFQYYEEEERQRGNFPDRFSGHQFPNYSSELNVNALLLGDSALYLCASSLVSGTGEQYFGPGTRLTVT.

Written as DNA, the CDR3 is TGCGCCAGCACGAGGACTAGTCCTACAAGAGAGACCCAGTACTTC. Translated, it gives CASTRTSPTRETQYF. The chain employs TRBV5-1 and TRBJ2-5; 7 bases align to TRBD2. CDR3 length: 15 residues. The V gene's germline CDR1 is SGHRS and CDR2 YFSETQ. The trim removed 6 bases at V and 4 bases at J, leaving 12 bases unmatched.

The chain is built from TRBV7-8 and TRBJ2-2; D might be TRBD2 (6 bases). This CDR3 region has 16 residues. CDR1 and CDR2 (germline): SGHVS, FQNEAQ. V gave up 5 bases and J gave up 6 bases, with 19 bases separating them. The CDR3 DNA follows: TGTGCCAGCAGCCCTAATGATGCGGGAATCGCCGGGGAGCTGTTTTTT. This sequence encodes CASSPNDAGIAGELFF.

Here the CDR3 reads CATSRLASGSYEQYF. CDR3 nucleotide sequence: TGTGCCACCAGCAGGCTGGCTAGCGGGAGTTACGAGCAGTACTTC. The rearrangement joins TRBV15 to TRBJ2-7, with 10 bases matching TRBD2. The germline gives CDR1 LNHNV, CDR2 YYDKDF (reference sequence). The trim removed 3 bases at V and 4 bases at J, leaving 6 bases unmatched. The CDR3 contains 15 residues.

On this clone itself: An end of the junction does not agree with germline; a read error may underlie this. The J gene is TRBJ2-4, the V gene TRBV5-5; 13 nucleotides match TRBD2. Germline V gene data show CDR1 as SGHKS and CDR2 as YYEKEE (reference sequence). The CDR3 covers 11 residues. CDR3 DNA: TGTGCCAGCAGCTCGGGACTAGCGGGACACTTC. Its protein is CASSSGLAGHF.

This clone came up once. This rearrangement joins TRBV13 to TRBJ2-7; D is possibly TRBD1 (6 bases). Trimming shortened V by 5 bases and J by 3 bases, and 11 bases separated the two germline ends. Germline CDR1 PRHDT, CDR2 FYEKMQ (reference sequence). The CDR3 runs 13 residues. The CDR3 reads CASSTRQVYEQYF. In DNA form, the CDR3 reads TGTGCCAGCAGCACCCGACAGGTCTACGAGCAGTACTTC.

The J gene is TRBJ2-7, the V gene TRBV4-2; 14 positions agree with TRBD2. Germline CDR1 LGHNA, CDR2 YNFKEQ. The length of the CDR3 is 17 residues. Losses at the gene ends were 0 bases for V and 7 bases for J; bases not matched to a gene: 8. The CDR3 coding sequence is TGTGCCAGCAGCCAAGACCCCGGGACTAGCGGGAGAACTGAGCAGTACTTC. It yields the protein CASSQDPGTSGRTEQYF.

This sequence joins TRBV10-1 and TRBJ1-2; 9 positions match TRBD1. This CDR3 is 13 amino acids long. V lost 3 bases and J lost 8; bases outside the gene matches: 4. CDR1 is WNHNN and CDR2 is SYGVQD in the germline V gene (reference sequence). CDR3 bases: TGCGCCAGCAGTGAAGGGACAGGGTTGGGCTACACCTTC. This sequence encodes CASSEGTGLGYTF.

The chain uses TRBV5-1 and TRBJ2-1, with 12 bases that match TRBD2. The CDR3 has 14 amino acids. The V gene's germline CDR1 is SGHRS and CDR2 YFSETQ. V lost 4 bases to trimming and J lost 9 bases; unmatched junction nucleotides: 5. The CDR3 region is CASSTPTSGGEQFF. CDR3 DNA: TGCGCCAGCAGCACCCCGACTAGCGGGGGTGAGCAGTTCTTC.

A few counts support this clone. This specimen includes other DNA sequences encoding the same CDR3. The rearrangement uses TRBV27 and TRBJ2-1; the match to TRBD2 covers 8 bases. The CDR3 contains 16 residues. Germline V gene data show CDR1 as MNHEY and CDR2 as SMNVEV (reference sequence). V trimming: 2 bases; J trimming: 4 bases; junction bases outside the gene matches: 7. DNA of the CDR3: TGTGCCAGCAGTTTAAGGGGGGCGGGAGGTTACAATGAGCAGTTCTTC. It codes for CASSLRGAGGYNEQFF.

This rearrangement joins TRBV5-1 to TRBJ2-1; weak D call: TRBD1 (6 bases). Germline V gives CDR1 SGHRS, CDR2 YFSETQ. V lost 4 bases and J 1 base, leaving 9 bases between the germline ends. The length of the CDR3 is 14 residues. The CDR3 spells CASSPDRSYNEQFF. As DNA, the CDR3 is TGCGCCAGCAGCCCAGACAGGTCCTACAATGAGCAGTTCTTC.

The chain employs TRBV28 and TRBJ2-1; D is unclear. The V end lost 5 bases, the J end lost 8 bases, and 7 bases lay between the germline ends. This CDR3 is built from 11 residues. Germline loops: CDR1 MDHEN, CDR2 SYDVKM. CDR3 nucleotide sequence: TGTGCCAGCAGTCCGCGCCATGAGCAGTTCTTC. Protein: CASSPRHEQFF.

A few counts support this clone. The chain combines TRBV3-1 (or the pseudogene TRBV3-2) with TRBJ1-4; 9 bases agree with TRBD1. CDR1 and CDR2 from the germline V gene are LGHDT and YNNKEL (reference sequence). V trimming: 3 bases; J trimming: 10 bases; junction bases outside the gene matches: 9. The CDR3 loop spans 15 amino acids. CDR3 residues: CASSQVPGQGGKLFF. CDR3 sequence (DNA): TGTGCCAGCAGCCAGGTACCGGGACAGGGAGGAAAACTGTTTTTT.